This T cell receptor beta chain was documented in a study of Graves' ophthalmopathy and Graves' hyperthyroidism. Notes on the study in general: Thyroid clonotypes that were expanded above 0.001 frequency mostly also appeared in blood.

The sequenced template was RNA, covering the TCR beta CDR3 region. Second-round multiplex PCR came after first-round RT-PCR with HTBI primers. TCRdb ran MiXCR on the multiplex PCR reads and lists one entry per CDR3 protein. The data contain hundreds of thousands of distinct CDR3 sequences, 22% of them seen just once; the ten biggest clones take up around 7%. This clonotype was recorded at least ten times. The antigen is not known. Hyperthyroidism showing no ophthalmopathy within 18 months of follow-up was stable. Patients in the hyperthyroidism group, adults aged 18 to 65, were newly diagnosed, under 2 months' duration. Diagnosis used clinical symptoms, serum thyroxine, TRAb, thyroid ultrasound and orbital computed tomography. V was clipped by 8 bases and J by 3 bases; unmatched bases: 13. The length of the CDR3 is 16 residues. Germline CDR1 SGHTA, CDR2 FQGNSA.

The gene calls are TRBV7-2 and TRBJ2-7; 10 bases fit TRBD2. This sequence was found in a woman under 30 with stable Graves' hyperthyroidism. Some clones in this sample may be carry-over from other donors' samples. Sequencing used peripheral blood. The CDR3 loop reads CASSLASGREGYEQYF. DNA for the CDR3: TGTGCCAGCTCCTTAGCGAGCGGGAGGGAGGGCTACGAGCAGTACTTC.